The 2 T cell receptor beta chains reported below all come from one sample, sequenced in a study of OX40 agonist ivuxolimab in advanced cancers. Clones were read by immunoSEQ multiplex PCR, and TCRdb kept only the in-frame ones, dropping some. This table holds 25,000 to 30,000 clones, roughly 82% found once. Here the sequenced sample was CD4+ or CD8+ T cells sorted from blood, taken in a trial of the OX40 agonist ivuxolimab. The source is an adult with an advanced solid tumor such as melanoma, head and neck, liver or kidney cancer.

The V and J genes are TRBV14 and TRBJ2-5, with D perhaps matching TRBD2 (6 bases). Germline V gene data show CDR1 as SGHDN and CDR2 as FVKESK. V lost 4 bases, J lost 5 bases, and 17 bases lay in between. The CDR3 contains 15 residues. Here the CDR3 reads CASSPWRAESETQYF. CDR3 nucleotides: TGTGCCAGCAGCCCCTGGAGGGCGGAATCCGAGACCCAGTACTTC.

The J gene is TRBJ1-5, the V gene TRBV19; tentatively, D is TRBD1 (5 bases). Germline lookup yields CDR1 LNHDA and CDR2 SQIVND (reference sequence). V gave up 5 bases and J gave up 9 bases, with 14 bases separating them. CDR3 length: 13 residues. CDR3 nucleotide sequence: TGTGCCAGTAGTTGGGGGGTCGGAATGCCCCAGCATTTT. Translation gives CASSWGVGMPQHF.